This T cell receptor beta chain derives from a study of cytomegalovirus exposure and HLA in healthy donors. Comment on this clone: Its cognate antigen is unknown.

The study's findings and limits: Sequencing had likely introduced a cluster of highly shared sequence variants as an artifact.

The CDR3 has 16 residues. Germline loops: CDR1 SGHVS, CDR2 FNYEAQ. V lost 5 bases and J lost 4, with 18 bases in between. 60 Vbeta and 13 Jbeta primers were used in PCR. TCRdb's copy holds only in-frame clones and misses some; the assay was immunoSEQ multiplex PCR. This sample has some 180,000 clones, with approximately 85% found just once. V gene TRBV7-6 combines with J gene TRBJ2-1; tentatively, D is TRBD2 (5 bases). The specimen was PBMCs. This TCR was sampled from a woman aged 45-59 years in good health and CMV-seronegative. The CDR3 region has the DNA TGTGCCAGCAGCCGCCAGGCGGGTTATGGTTACAATGAGCAGTTCTTC. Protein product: CASSRQAGYGYNEQFF.